This TCR beta chain appears in the sequencing data of a study of CD8 T cells in ankylosing spondylitis. General study findings and limits: Significant enrichment of disease-linked clones was reported in matched ankylosing spondylitis synovial fluid. Fewer than 10 highly homologous variants formed a TCR beta motif that appeared characteristic of ankylosing spondylitis blood.

TCRdb fed the 5' RACE reads into MiXCR, producing one record per CDR3 protein. The table has more than 250,000 distinct CDR3 sequences, roughly 8% seen once; the top ten hold more than 14%. This clonotype was seen a few times. As yet, its antigen is unknown. The source of this sequence is a male donor with ankylosing spondylitis. Sequencing was done on a sample of blood, either unsorted or a sorted T cell fraction (not recorded which).

For the CDR3, the DNA is TGTGCCAGCCGACCCCGGAACACCGGGGAGCTGTTTTTT. Translated, it gives CASRPRNTGELFF. V gene TRBV12-3 or TRBV12-4 combines with J gene TRBJ2-2; D is ambiguous. Trimming pared 8 bases from V and 1 base from J, leaving 8 bases between. CDR3 length: 13 amino acids.